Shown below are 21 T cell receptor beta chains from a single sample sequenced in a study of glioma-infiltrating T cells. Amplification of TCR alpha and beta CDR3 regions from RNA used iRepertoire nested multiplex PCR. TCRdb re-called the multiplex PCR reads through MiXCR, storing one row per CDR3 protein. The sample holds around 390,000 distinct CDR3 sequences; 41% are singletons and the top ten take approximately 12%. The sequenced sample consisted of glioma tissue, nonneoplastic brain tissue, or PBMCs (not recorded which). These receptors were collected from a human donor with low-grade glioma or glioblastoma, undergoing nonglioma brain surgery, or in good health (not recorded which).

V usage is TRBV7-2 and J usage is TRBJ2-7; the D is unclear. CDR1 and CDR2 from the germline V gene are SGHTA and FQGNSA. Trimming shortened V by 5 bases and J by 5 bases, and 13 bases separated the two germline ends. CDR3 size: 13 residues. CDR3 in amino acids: CASSPRPRDEQYF. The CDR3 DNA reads TGTGCCAGCAGCCCCAGGCCCAGAGACGAGCAGTACTTC.

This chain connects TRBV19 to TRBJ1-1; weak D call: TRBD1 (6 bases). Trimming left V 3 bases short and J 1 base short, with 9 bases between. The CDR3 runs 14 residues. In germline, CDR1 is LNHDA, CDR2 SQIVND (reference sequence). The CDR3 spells CASSIGGPNTEAFF. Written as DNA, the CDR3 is TGTGCCAGTAGTATTGGGGGGCCGAACACTGAAGCTTTCTTT.

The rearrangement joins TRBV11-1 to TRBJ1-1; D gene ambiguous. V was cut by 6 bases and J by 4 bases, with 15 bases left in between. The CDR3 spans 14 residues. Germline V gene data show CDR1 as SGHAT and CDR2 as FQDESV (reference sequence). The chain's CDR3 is CASSSRGVGTEAFF. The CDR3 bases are TGTGCCAGCAGTTCGCGGGGAGTTGGCACTGAAGCTTTCTTT. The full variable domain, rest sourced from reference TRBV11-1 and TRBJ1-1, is EAEVAQSPRYKITEKSQAVAFWCDPISGHATLYWYRQILGQGPELLVQFQDESVVDDSQLPKDRFSAERLKGVDSTLKIQPAELGDSAMYLCASSSRGVGTEAFFGQGTRLTVV.

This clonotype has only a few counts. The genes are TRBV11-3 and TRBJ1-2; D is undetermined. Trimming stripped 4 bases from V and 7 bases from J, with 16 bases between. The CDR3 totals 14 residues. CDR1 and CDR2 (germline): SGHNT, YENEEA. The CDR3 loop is CASSSRLGPCGYTF. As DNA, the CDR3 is TGTGCCAGCAGCTCCCGCCTCGGGCCCTGTGGCTACACCTTC.

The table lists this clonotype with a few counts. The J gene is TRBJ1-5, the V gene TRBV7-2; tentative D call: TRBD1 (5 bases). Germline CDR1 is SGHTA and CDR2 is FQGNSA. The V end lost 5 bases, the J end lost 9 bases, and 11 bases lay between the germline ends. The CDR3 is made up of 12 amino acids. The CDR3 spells CASSLGVGPQHF. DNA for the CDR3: TGTGCCAGCAGCCTAGGGGTGGGGCCCCAGCATTTT.

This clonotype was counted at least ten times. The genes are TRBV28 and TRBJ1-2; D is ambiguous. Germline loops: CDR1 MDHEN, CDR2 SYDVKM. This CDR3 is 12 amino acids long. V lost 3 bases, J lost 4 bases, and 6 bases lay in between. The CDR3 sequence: CASSFSSYGYTF. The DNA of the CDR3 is TGTGCCAGCAGTTTCTCGAGCTATGGCTACACCTTC.

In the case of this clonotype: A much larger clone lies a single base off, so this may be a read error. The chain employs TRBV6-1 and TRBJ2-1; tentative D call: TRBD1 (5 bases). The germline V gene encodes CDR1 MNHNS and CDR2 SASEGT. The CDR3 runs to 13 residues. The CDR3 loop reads CAARPGHHNGQFF. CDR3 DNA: TGTGCCGCCCGCCCCGGACACCACAATGGGCAGTTCTTC.

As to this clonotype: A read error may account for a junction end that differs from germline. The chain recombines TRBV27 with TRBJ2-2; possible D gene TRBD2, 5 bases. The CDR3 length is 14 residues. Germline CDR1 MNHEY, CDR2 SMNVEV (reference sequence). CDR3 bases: TGTGCCGGCAGTTTCGGCACTAACACCGGGGAGCCGTTTTTT. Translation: CAGSFGTNTGEPFF.

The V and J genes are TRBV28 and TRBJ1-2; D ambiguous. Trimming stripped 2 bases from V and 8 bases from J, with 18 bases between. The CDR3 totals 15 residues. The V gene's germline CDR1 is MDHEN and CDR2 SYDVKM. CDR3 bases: TGTGCCAGCAGTTTACGACGGCCCTCCATCGCAGGCTACACCTTC. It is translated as CASSLRRPSIAGYTF.

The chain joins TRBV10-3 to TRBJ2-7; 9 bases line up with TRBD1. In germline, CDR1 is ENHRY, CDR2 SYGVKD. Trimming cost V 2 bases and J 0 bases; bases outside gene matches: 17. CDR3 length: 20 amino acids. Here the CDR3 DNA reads TGTGCCATCAGTGAGCCTTTGACCGGGACAGGGTTTTCCCTCTCCTACGAGCAGTACTTC. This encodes CAISEPLTGTGFSLSYEQYF.

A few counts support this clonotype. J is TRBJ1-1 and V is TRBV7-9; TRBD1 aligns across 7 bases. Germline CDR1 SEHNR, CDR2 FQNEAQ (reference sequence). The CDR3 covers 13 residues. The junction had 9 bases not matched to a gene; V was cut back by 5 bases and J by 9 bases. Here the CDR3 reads CASSPRQGPKAFF. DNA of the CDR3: TGTGCCAGCAGCCCTAGACAGGGCCCGAAAGCTTTCTTT.

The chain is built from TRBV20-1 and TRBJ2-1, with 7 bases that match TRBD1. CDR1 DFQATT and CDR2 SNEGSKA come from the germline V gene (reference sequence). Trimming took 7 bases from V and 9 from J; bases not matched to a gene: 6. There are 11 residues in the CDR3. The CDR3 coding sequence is TGCAGTGTACAGGGGAAGAGTGAGCAGTTCTTC. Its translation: CSVQGKSEQFF.

In DNA, the CDR3 is TGCAGCGTTGAAGGACTAGCGGGAGGAGGCACAGATACGCAGTATTTT. This codes for CSVEGLAGGGTDTQYF. V usage is TRBV29-1 and J usage is TRBJ2-3, with 13 bases matching TRBD2. With V trimmed by 1 base and J by 1 base, 2 bases remained unmatched. The CDR3 has 16 amino acids. Germline CDR1 reads SQVTM; CDR2 reads ANQGSEA.

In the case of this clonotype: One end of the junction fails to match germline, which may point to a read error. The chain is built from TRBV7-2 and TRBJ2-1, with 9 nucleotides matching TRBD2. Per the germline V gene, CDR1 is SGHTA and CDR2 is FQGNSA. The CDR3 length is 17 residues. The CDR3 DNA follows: TGTGCCAGCAGCTTAGTACATTTGGGACTAGCTTACAATGAGGAGTTCTTC. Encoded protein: CASSLVHLGLAYNEEFF.

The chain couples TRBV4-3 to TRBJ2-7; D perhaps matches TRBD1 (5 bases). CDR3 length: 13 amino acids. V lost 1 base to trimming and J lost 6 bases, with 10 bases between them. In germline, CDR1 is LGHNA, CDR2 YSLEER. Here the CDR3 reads CASSQGGSGEQYF. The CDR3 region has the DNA TGCGCCAGCAGCCAAGGGGGCTCGGGCGAGCAGTACTTC.

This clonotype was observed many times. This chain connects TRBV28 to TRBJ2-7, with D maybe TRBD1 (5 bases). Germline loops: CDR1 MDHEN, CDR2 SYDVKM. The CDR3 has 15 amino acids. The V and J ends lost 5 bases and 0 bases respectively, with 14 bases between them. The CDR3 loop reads CASSPRTRISYEQYF. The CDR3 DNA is TGTGCCAGCAGTCCTCGGACAAGAATCTCCTACGAGCAGTACTTC. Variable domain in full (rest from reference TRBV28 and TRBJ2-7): DVKVTQSSRYLVKRTGEKVFLECVQDMDHENMFWYRQDPGLGLRLIYFSYDVKMKEKGDIPEGYSVSREKKERFSLILESASTNQTSMYLCASSPRTRISYEQYFGPGTRLTVT.

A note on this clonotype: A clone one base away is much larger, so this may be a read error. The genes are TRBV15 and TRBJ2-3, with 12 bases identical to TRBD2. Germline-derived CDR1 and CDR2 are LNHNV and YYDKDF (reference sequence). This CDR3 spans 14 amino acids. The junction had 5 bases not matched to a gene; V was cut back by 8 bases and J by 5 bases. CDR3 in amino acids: CATQTSGSEDTQYF. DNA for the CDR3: TGTGCCACCCAGACTAGCGGGAGTGAAGATACGCAGTATTTT.

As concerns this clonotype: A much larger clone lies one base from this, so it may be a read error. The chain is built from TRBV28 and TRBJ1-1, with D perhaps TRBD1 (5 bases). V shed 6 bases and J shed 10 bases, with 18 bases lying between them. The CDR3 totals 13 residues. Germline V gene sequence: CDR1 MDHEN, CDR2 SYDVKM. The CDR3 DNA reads TGTGCCAGCAGCCTACCCCCCGTACAGGTAGCTTTCTTT. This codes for CASSLPPVQVAFF.

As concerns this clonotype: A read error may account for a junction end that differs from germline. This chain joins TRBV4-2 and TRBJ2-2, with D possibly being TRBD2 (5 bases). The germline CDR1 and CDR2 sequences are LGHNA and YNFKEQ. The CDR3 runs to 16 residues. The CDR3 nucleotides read TGTGCCAGCAGCTCGCAACGAGTCGCGAACACCGGGGAGCTGGTTTTT. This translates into CASSSQRVANTGELVF.

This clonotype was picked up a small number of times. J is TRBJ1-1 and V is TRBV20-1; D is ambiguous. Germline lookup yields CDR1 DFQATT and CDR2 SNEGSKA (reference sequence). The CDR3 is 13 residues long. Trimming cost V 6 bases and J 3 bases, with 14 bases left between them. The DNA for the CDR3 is TGCAGTGCGCACATGGGGTATGACACTGAAGCTTTCTTT. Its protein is CSAHMGYDTEAFF.

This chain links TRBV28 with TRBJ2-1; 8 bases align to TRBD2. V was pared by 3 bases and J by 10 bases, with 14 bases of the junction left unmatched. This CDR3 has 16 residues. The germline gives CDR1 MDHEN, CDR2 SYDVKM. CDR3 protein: CASSFTLAGLSYEQFF. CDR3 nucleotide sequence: TGTGCCAGCAGTTTTACCCTAGCGGGCTTATCCTACGAGCAGTTCTTC.